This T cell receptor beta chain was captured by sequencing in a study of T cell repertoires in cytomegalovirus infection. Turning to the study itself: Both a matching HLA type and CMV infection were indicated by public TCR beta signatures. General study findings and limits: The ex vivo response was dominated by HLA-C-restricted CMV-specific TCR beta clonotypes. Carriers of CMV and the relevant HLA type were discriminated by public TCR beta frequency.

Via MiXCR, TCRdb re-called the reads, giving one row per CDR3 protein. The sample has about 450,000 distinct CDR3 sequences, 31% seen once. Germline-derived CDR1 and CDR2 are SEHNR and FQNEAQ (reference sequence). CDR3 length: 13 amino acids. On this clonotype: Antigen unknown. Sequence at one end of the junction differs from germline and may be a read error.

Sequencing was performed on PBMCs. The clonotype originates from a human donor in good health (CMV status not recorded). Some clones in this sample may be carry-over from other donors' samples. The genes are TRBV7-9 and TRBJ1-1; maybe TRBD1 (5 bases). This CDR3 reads CASSRLEGPTALF. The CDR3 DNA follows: TGTGCCAGCAGCCGACTCGAGGGGCCGACAGCTTTATTT. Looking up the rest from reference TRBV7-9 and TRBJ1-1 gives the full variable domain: DTGVSQNPRHKITKRGQNVTFRCDPISEHNRLYWYRQTLGQGPEFLTYFQNEAQLEKSRLLSDRFSAERPKGSFSTLEIQRTEQGDSAMYLCASSRLEGPTALFGQGTRLTVV.